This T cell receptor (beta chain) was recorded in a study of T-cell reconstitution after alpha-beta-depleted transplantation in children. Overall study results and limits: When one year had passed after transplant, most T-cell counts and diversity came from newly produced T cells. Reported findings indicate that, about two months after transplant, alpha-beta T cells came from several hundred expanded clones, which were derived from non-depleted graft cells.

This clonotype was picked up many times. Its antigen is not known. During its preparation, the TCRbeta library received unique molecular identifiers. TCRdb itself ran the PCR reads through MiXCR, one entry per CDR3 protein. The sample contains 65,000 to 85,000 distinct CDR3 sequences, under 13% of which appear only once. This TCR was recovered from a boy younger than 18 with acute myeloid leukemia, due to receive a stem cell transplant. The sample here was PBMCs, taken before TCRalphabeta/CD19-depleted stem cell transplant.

The CDR3 spells CASSSSRDRGNTIYF. In DNA form, the CDR3 reads TGTGCCAGCAGTTCGTCCCGGGACAGGGGAAACACCATATATTTT. The chain couples TRBV6-5 to TRBJ1-3, with 8 bases identical to TRBD1. CDR3 length equals 15 residues. J lost 4 bases, V lost 4 bases, and 6 bases had no gene match. CDR1 and CDR2 from the germline V gene are MNHEY and SVGAGI.